These 31 T cell receptor beta chains were all obtained from the same sample, sequenced in a study of response to subunit inactivated influenza vaccine. TCRdb used MiXCR to reprocess the RT-PCR reads, holding one entry per CDR3 protein. The sample has 500,000 or so distinct CDR3 sequences; 15% to 20% are singletons. Sequenced material: CD4+ T cells sorted from PBMCs, taken 23 to 25 months after vaccination. These receptors were obtained from a man between 50 and 69 years old who received an inactivated influenza vaccine.

This clonotype was found a few times. The chain is built from TRBV18 and TRBJ1-2, with 9 nucleotides matching TRBD1. V lost 4 bases and J lost 8; bases outside the gene matches: 5. CDR3 length: 13 amino acids. Germline V gives CDR1 KGHSH, CDR2 LQKENI. CDR3 DNA: TGTGCCAGCTCACGGGACAGGGAGGAAGGCTACACCTTC. Encoded protein: CASSRDREEGYTF.

This clonotype was observed a handful of times. The CDR3 DNA reads TGTGCCACCAGCCGACTAGCGGCCCACACAGATACGCAGTATTTT. This encodes CATSRLAAHTDTQYF. The chain carries TRBV15 and TRBJ2-3, with TRBD2 matching 9 bases. Germline-derived CDR1 and CDR2 are LNHNV and YYDKDF (reference sequence). Trimming removed 5 bases from V and 2 bases from J; junction bases left unmatched: 5. This CDR3 has 15 residues. Full variable domain (rest looked up from reference TRBV15 and TRBJ2-3): DAMVIQNPRYQVTQFGKPVTLSCSQTLNHNVMYWYQQKSSQAPKLLFHYYDKDFNNEADTPDNFQSRRPNTSFCFLDIRSPGLGDTAMYLCATSRLAAHTDTQYFGPGTRLTVL.

The gene calls are TRBV19 and TRBJ2-2; 9 bases agree with TRBD2. In germline, CDR1 is LNHDA, CDR2 SQIVND (reference sequence). The length of the CDR3 is 14 residues. After removal of 5 bases from V and 4 bases from J, the junction contained 2 bases not matched to a gene. The CDR3 nucleotides are TGTGCCAGTAGTTTAGCGGGAGTCACCGGGGAGCTGTTTTTT. Translation gives CASSLAGVTGELFF.

This clonotype was detected only a few times. The V gene is TRBV20-1, the J gene TRBJ2-1; TRBD2 matches 8 bases. With 3 bases clipped from V and 9 bases from J, the junction kept 10 bases outside the gene matches. Germline CDR1 DFQATT, CDR2 SNEGSKA (reference sequence). The CDR3 loop spans 14 amino acids. In DNA, the CDR3 is TGCAGTGCTAGTCGGGGACTAGTTTCTGGTGAGCAGTTCTTC. Translating it yields CSASRGLVSGEQFF.

This clonotype was recorded at least ten times. The chain links TRBV7-9 to TRBJ2-5; weak D call: TRBD2 (6 bases). CDR3 length: 14 amino acids. The V end lost 5 bases, the J end lost 5 bases, and 15 bases lay between the germline ends. Germline CDR1 reads SEHNR; CDR2 reads FQNEAQ (reference sequence). CDR3 sequence reads: CASSPRSGLETQYF. As DNA, the CDR3 is TGTGCCAGCAGCCCTCGTAGCGGATTGGAGACCCAGTACTTC.

This clonotype came up many times. The chain joins TRBV12-3 or TRBV12-4 to TRBJ1-1; weak D call: TRBD1 (5 bases). V lost 6 bases and J lost 11, with 19 bases in between. The CDR3 has 13 amino acids. The chain's CDR3 is CASSPRAGAQAFF. For the CDR3, the DNA is TGTGCCAGCAGCCCACGAGCTGGGGCCCAGGCTTTCTTT.

This clonotype was seen more than once but under ten times. CDR3 DNA: TGCGCCAGCAAGAGTCTATCAACCTACGAGCAGTACTTC. It translates to CASKSLSTYEQYF. The V gene is TRBV5-1, the J gene TRBJ2-7; D is unresolved. Per germline, CDR1 SGHRS and CDR2 YFSETQ. V lost 6 bases and J lost 2, with 12 bases in between. The CDR3 sequence is 13 residues long.

This chain joins TRBV13 and TRBJ2-5; a weak D match, TRBD1 (6 bases). The germline gives CDR1 PRHDT, CDR2 FYEKMQ (reference sequence). Trimming cost V 2 bases and J 3 bases, with 16 bases left between them. The CDR3 length is 16 residues. The CDR3: CASSLLGGDEEETQYF. As DNA, the CDR3 is TGTGCCAGCAGCTTACTAGGGGGAGATGAGGAAGAGACCCAGTACTTC.

The genes are TRBV2 and TRBJ2-7; D is possibly TRBD2 (5 bases). CDR3 length: 15 amino acids. The V and J ends lost 7 bases and 1 base respectively, with 17 bases between them. CDR1 is SNHLY and CDR2 is FYNNEI in the germline V gene. In DNA, the CDR3 is TGTGCCAGCATTGCCGAGCCGGGATTATCCTACGAGCAGTACTTC. It encodes CASIAEPGLSYEQYF.

This clonotype was observed at least ten times. This chain joins TRBV20-1 and TRBJ2-3, with 7 nucleotides matching TRBD1. The germline V gene encodes CDR1 DFQATT and CDR2 SNEGSKA (reference sequence). There are 12 residues in the CDR3. J gave up 4 bases and V 7 bases, and 5 bases lay outside the gene matches. CDR3 nucleotide sequence: TGCAGTGTCGCACAGGGGCCAGATACGCAGTATTTT. It encodes CSVAQGPDTQYF.

Only a few counts were recorded for this clonotype. The V gene is TRBV5-1, the J gene TRBJ2-3, with 14 bases that match TRBD2. J was trimmed by 5 bases and V by 1 base; bases with no gene match: 6. The CDR3 extends over 17 amino acids. The V gene's germline CDR1 is SGHRS and CDR2 YFSETQ. The CDR3 loop is CASSLRPGLAGEDTQYF. CDR3 nucleotide sequence: TGCGCCAGCAGCTTGCGCCCGGGACTAGCGGGAGAAGATACGCAGTATTTT.

This clonotype was detected only a few times. This chain connects TRBV6-5 to TRBJ2-2, with D uncertain. The V and J ends lost 0 bases and 8 bases respectively, with 4 bases between them. CDR1 is MNHEY and CDR2 is SVGAGI in the germline V gene. The length of the CDR3 is 12 residues. DNA of the CDR3: TGTGCCAGCAGTTACTCGAAAGGGGAGCTGTTTTTT. Its translation: CASSYSKGELFF.

There are a few counts of this clonotype. V usage is TRBV5-6 and J usage is TRBJ1-2; D may be TRBD1 (6 bases). The CDR3 is 15 amino acids. Trimming left V 4 bases short and J 4 bases short, with 17 bases between. Germline CDR1 SGHDT, CDR2 YYEEEE. CDR3: CASSRGWTAPYGYTF. The CDR3 DNA sequence: TGTGCCAGCAGCCGGGGATGGACAGCCCCCTATGGCTACACCTTC.

This clonotype was found a few times. CDR3 bases: TGTGCCAGCAGTTACAGGGGGCGGATTGGCACAGATACGCAGTATTTT. Its translation is CASSYRGRIGTDTQYF. This sequence joins TRBV6-5 and TRBJ2-3, with 7 bases matching TRBD1. Germline-derived CDR1 and CDR2 are MNHEY and SVGAGI. The CDR3 loop spans 16 amino acids. The V gene end was trimmed by 2 bases and the J gene end by 1 base; junction bases not matched to a gene: 6.

In its sample, this clonotype was seen a few times. The chain joins TRBV5-6 to TRBJ1-1; tentative D call: TRBD1 (5 bases). Trimming removed 1 base at V and 0 bases at J, with 10 bases between. This CDR3 spans 15 amino acids. Germline CDR1 and CDR2: SGHDT and YYEEEE. DNA for the CDR3: TGTGCCAGCAGCTTGCCGGGACCGATGAACACTGAAGCTTTCTTT. Translating it yields CASSLPGPMNTEAFF. Full variable domain (rest looked up from reference TRBV5-6 and TRBJ1-1): DAGVTQSPTHLIKTRGQQVTLRCSPKSGHDTVSWYQQALGQGPQFIFQYYEEEERQRGNFPDRFSGHQFPNYSSELNVNALLLGDSALYLCASSLPGPMNTEAFFGQGTRLTVV.

In DNA form, the CDR3 reads TGCGCCAGCAGCCAAGAAGAACAGGGGTTGACGCAGTATTTT. Its translation: CASSQEEQGLTQYF. V gene TRBV4-3 combines with J gene TRBJ2-3; 7 nucleotides agree with TRBD1. The V gene end was trimmed by 0 bases and the J gene end by 9 bases; junction bases not matched to a gene: 6. This CDR3 has 14 amino acids. Germline lookup yields CDR1 LGHNA and CDR2 YSLEER.

The J gene is TRBJ1-1, the V gene TRBV12-3 or TRBV12-4; 9 nucleotides line up with TRBD1. V gave up 6 bases and J gave up 1 base; unmatched junction bases: 3. This CDR3 comprises 14 residues. The CDR3 sequence: CASSGTGRNTEAFF. CDR3 coding DNA: TGTGCCAGCAGCGGGACAGGGAGGAACACTGAAGCTTTCTTT.

The chain uses TRBV3-1 and TRBJ2-3, with 7 bases identical to TRBD2. J was trimmed by 6 bases and V by 5 bases; bases with no gene match: 8. Germline CDR1 reads LGHDT; CDR2 reads YNNKEL (reference sequence). The CDR3 totals 14 residues. CDR3 sequence (DNA): TGTGCCAGCAGCACCAGCGGGATTGGGGATACGCAGTATTTT. Its translation is CASSTSGIGDTQYF.

This clonotype was counted only a few times. The chain joins TRBV7-9 to TRBJ2-2; either TRBD1 or TRBD2 may fit D (5 bases each). Trimming pared 0 bases from V and 10 bases from J, leaving 15 bases between. The CDR3 extends over 15 amino acids. Germline CDR1 is SEHNR and CDR2 is FQNEAQ (reference sequence). The CDR3: CASSLATGTQKELFF. The CDR3 DNA follows: TGTGCCAGCAGCTTAGCGACGGGGACCCAGAAGGAGCTGTTTTTT.

V and J are TRBV12-3 or TRBV12-4 and TRBJ2-7, with D unresolved. This CDR3 is built from 12 residues. With 7 bases removed from V and 6 bases from J, the gap between germline ends came to 13 bases. The DNA for the CDR3 is TGTGCCAGCACCGACGGTCGCTTCGAGCAGTACTTC. It translates to CASTDGRFEQYF.

The CDR3 coding sequence is TGCGCCAGCAGCTCGTTAGGACTAGCGGGAGGGGATAGCTCCTACAATGAGCAGTTCTTC. It codes for CASSSLGLAGGDSSYNEQFF. V gene TRBV5-1 combines with J gene TRBJ2-1; 15 positions match TRBD2. This CDR3 has 20 amino acids. Trimming at V came to 3 bases and at J to 0 bases, leaving 10 bases not matched to a gene. Germline V gene data show CDR1 as SGHRS and CDR2 as YFSETQ.

This clonotype was found a few times. This chain joins TRBV3-1 and TRBJ2-1, with no clear D. The CDR3 contains 12 residues. The V gene lost 6 bases and the J gene lost 9 bases, with 12 bases spanning the gap. Looked up from germline, CDR1 is LGHDT and CDR2 is YNNKEL (reference sequence). The CDR3 nucleotides are TGTGCCAGCAGTTACAGCAGGACTGAGCAGTTCTTC. Translated, it gives CASSYSRTEQFF.

This clonotype was found a few times. This chain joins TRBV12-3 or TRBV12-4 and TRBJ2-3, with TRBD2 as a possible D gene (6 bases). V lost 7 bases and J lost 0, with 14 bases in between. This CDR3 comprises 15 residues. In DNA form, the CDR3 reads TGTGCCAGCAATATTCGGGGGATCAGCACAGATACGCAGTATTTT. Translated: CASNIRGISTDTQYF.

Many counts were recorded for this clonotype. The rearrangement joins TRBV4-2 to TRBJ2-2; D gene ambiguous. CDR1 and CDR2 from the germline V gene are LGHNA and YNFKEQ. Trimming stripped 0 bases from V and 2 bases from J, with 7 bases between. The CDR3 has 15 amino acids. This chain's CDR3 is CASSQDRGNTGELFF. DNA for the CDR3: TGTGCCAGCAGCCAAGATAGAGGCAACACCGGGGAGCTGTTTTTT.

Many counts were recorded for this clonotype. The chain links TRBV11-2 to TRBJ1-3; D gene ambiguous. Germline lookup yields CDR1 SGHAT and CDR2 FQNNGV. The CDR3 runs 15 residues. V shed 5 bases and J shed 0 bases, with 11 bases lying between them. As DNA, the CDR3 is TGTGCCAGCAGCCCCCGGGCTAGCTCTGGAAACACCATATATTTT. It encodes CASSPRASSGNTIYF.

V gene TRBV20-1 combines with J gene TRBJ2-7, with 9 bases matching TRBD2. The CDR3 is 16 amino acids. V was pared by 3 bases and J by 5 bases, with 14 bases of the junction left unmatched. Per the germline V gene, CDR1 is DFQATT and CDR2 is SNEGSKA (reference sequence). This CDR3 reads CSARPSGGSSWHEQYF. CDR3 nucleotide sequence: TGCAGTGCTAGGCCCAGCGGGGGGTCCTCTTGGCACGAGCAGTACTTC.

This clonotype has only a few counts. The chain combines TRBV4-3 with TRBJ1-2; D may be TRBD1 (6 bases). Trimming removed 0 bases from V and 0 bases from J, with 14 bases in between. Germline assignment: CDR1 LGHNA and CDR2 YSLEER. There are 17 residues in the CDR3. The CDR3 spells CASSQDGGRIPNYGYTF. The CDR3 DNA sequence: TGCGCCAGCAGCCAAGATGGGGGCAGGATCCCTAACTATGGCTACACCTTC.

The chain couples TRBV5-1 to TRBJ2-1; 9 positions match TRBD1. With V trimmed by 2 bases and J by 4 bases, 4 bases remained unmatched. The CDR3 is made up of 15 amino acids. In germline, CDR1 is SGHRS, CDR2 YFSETQ. This CDR3 is CASSLTGTGYNEQFF. The DNA for the CDR3 is TGCGCCAGCAGCTTAACCGGGACAGGGTACAATGAGCAGTTCTTC.

A few counts support this clonotype. The gene calls are TRBV5-5 and TRBJ1-1; 12 positions match TRBD1. In germline, CDR1 is SGHKS, CDR2 YYEKEE (reference sequence). Losses at the gene ends were 5 bases for V and 11 bases for J; bases not matched to a gene: 10. The CDR3 has 14 amino acids. The CDR3 sequence: CASRPQGQGARAFF. Here the CDR3 DNA reads TGTGCCAGCAGGCCTCAGGGACAGGGGGCGCGGGCTTTCTTT.

The gene calls are TRBV27 and TRBJ2-3; the D gene is possibly TRBD1 (6 bases). This CDR3 region has 15 residues. The ends were cut back, 4 bases at V and 1 base at J, with 12 bases in the middle. Germline lookup yields CDR1 MNHEY and CDR2 SMNVEV (reference sequence). The CDR3, as DNA: TGTGCCAGCAGTTATACAGGGAGCGGCACAGATACGCAGTATTTT. As protein: CASSYTGSGTDTQYF.

The rearrangement links TRBV5-1 to TRBJ2-5; no clear D gene. The CDR3 totals 15 residues. Germline CDR1 reads SGHRS; CDR2 reads YFSETQ. Trimming took 4 bases from V and 3 from J, leaving 16 bases between them. The CDR3 is CASSRSLGNKETQYF. CDR3 DNA: TGCGCCAGCAGCCGAAGCTTGGGGAACAAAGAGACCCAGTACTTC.